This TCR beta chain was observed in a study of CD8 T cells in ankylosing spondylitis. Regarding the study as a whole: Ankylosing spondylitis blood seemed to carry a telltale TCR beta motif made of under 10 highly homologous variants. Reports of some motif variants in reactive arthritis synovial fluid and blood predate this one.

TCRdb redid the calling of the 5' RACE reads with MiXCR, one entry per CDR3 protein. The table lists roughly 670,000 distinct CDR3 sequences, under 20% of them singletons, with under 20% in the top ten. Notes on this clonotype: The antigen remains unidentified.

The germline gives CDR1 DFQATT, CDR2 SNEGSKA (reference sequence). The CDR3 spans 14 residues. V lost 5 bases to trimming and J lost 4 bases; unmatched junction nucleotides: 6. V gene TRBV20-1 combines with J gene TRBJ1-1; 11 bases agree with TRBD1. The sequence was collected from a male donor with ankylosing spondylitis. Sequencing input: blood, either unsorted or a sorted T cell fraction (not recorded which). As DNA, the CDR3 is TGCAGTGCTGATCCCGGGACAGGGGGCACTGAAGCTTTCTTT. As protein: CSADPGTGGTEAFF.